Given below is one TCR beta chain in context. Produced via immunoSEQ multiplex PCR; TCRdb's table is partial and in-frame only. The table has approximately 30,000 clones, 85% to 90% seen once. CDR1 and CDR2 (germline): SGHAT, FQDESV (reference sequence). V lost 1 base, J lost 9 bases, and 10 bases lay in between. The CDR3 consists of 12 residues. The sample belongs to a study of T cells after posttransplantation cyclophosphamide. This sequence originates from a woman in her thirties or forties with a blood cancer, CMV-positive, and with a related stem cell donor. Sequenced: PBMCs. The rearrangement uses TRBV11-1 and TRBJ2-7; D ambiguous. CDR3 DNA: TGTGCCAGCAGCTTAGTAGCCGCGCGGCAGTACTTC. This gives the protein CASSLVAARQYF.